Sequencing of this T cell receptor (beta chain) was carried out in a study of T cell repertoires in cytomegalovirus infection. For the study at large: Public TCR beta signatures provided an indication of both CMV infection and a matching HLA type.

As regards this clonotype: Antigen specificity is unknown.

MiXCR, applied by TCRdb to the reads, yields one record per CDR3 protein. The data contain around 800,000 distinct CDR3 sequences, approximately 32% of them seen just once; the ten biggest clones take up roughly 12%. This CDR3 has 16 residues. Trimming took off 4 bases at V and 4 bases at J, with 17 bases between the two ends. Looked up from germline, CDR1 is MNHEY and CDR2 is SMNVEV (reference sequence). This sequence was found in a human donor in good health (CMV status not recorded). Some clones in this sample may be carry-over from other donors' samples. Specimen: cultured CD8+ T cells from PBMCs, collected from culture after CMV antigen stimulation. The gene calls are TRBV27 and TRBJ2-1; D is perhaps TRBD2 (5 bases). CDR3 sequence reads: CASSWAGRDTYNEQFF. The CDR3 DNA reads TGTGCCAGCAGTTGGGCAGGCCGGGATACTTACAATGAGCAGTTCTTC.